These 26 T cell receptor beta chains share one sample of origin, sequenced in a study of cytomegalovirus exposure and HLA in healthy donors. Use of 60 Vbeta and 13 Jbeta primers characterized the PCR. TCRdb's table, derived via immunoSEQ multiplex PCR, lists solely in-frame clones and lacks some. This sample has 150,000 to 200,000 clones, with approximately 80% found just once. Sequencing input: PBMCs. These receptors were taken from a woman aged 18-29 years in good health and CMV-seropositive.

V usage is TRBV30 and J usage is TRBJ1-5; 8 bases are shared with TRBD1. The V gene's germline CDR1 is GTSNPN and CDR2 SVGIG (reference sequence). The CDR3 covers 15 residues. Trimming removed 3 bases from V and 7 bases from J; junction bases left unmatched: 11. The CDR3 reads CAWSPGQGAYQPQHF. DNA for the CDR3: TGTGCCTGGAGCCCGGGGCAGGGGGCATACCAGCCCCAGCATTTT.

The chain joins TRBV4-3 to TRBJ1-2; a weak D match, TRBD1 (5 bases). CDR3 length: 15 amino acids. Germline loops: CDR1 LGHNA, CDR2 YSLEER. V was cut by 3 bases and J by 4 bases, with 15 bases left in between. CDR3 coding DNA: TGCGCCAGCAGCCAGGGACTGCTCCCAATCTATGGCTACACCTTC. Amino acid sequence: CASSQGLLPIYGYTF.

This chain connects TRBV5-1 to TRBJ1-1; D remains unclear. This CDR3 comprises 12 residues. Looked up from germline, CDR1 is SGHRS and CDR2 is YFSETQ. V lost 1 base to trimming and J lost 2 bases, with 3 bases between them. In nucleotides, the CDR3 is TGCGCCAGCAGCTTGACAAACACTGAAGCTTTCTTT. It encodes CASSLTNTEAFF. Complete variable domain (other parts from reference TRBV5-1 and TRBJ1-1): KAGVTQTPRYLIKTRGQQVTLSCSPISGHRSVSWYQQTPGQGLQFLFEYFSETQRNKGNFPGRFSGRQFSNSRSEMNVSTLELGDSALYLCASSLTNTEAFFGQGTRLTVV.

The chain uses TRBV4-2 and TRBJ2-7; D remains unclear. CDR1 and CDR2 (germline): LGHNA, YNFKEQ. The CDR3 is 12 amino acids. Trimming took off 5 bases at V and 3 bases at J, with 8 bases between the two ends. CDR3 amino acids: CASSEVNYEQYF. DNA for the CDR3: TGTGCCAGCAGCGAAGTAAACTACGAGCAGTACTTC.

This clone was observed a few times. V gene TRBV28 combines with J gene TRBJ2-7; 8 nucleotides align to TRBD1. The germline CDR1 and CDR2 sequences are MDHEN and SYDVKM. The J segment lost 3 bases and the V segment lost 1 base, leaving 8 bases of the junction unmatched. The CDR3 contains 16 residues. Here the CDR3 DNA reads TGTGCCAGCAGTTTATTTCAGGGGGCCGGGATCTACGAGCAGTACTTC. As protein: CASSLFQGAGIYEQYF.

This clone was recorded only once. The chain carries TRBV6-1 and TRBJ2-1, with 10 bases aligning to TRBD2. Trimming took 6 bases from V and 4 from J; bases not matched to a gene: 6. This CDR3 has 15 amino acids. Germline CDR1 MNHNS, CDR2 SASEGT. The CDR3 loop reads CASSHSGGSYNEQFF. The CDR3 DNA is TGTGCCAGCAGCCATAGCGGGGGGTCATACAATGAGCAGTTCTTC.

J is TRBJ1-2 and V is TRBV11-2; unclear D gene. Deletions cut 2 bases from V and 8 bases from J, with 12 bases between. CDR1 is SGHAT, CDR2 FQNNGV, per germline. CDR3 size: 13 residues. The CDR3 DNA reads TGTGCCAGCAGCTTATTCCCGGTGATCGGCTACACCTTC. Translation gives CASSLFPVIGYTF.

Turning to this clone: As the CDR3 is not closed by the conserved phenylalanine or tryptophan, this likely results from a read error. This sequence joins TRBV11-3 and TRBJ1-2, with 11 bases lining up with TRBD1. The CDR3 sequence is 15 residues long. The junction had 5 bases not matched to a gene; V was cut back by 5 bases and J by 3 bases. Germline CDR1 SGHNT, CDR2 YENEEA. CDR3 loop: CASSIGTGGDYGYTL. The CDR3 DNA reads TGTGCCAGCAGCATTGGGACAGGGGGAGACTATGGCTACACCCTC.

V gene TRBV14 combines with J gene TRBJ2-7, with D tentatively TRBD1 (5 bases). CDR1 SGHDN and CDR2 FVKESK come from the germline V gene. The CDR3 sequence is 15 residues long. Trimming pared 4 bases from V and 3 bases from J, leaving 16 bases between. CDR3 sequence: CASSPVRVRVYEQYF. In DNA, the CDR3 is TGTGCCAGCAGCCCTGTCAGGGTTAGGGTCTACGAGCAGTACTTC.

The V gene is TRBV5-1, the J gene TRBJ2-5; the match to TRBD2 covers 9 bases. Germline V gene sequence: CDR1 SGHRS, CDR2 YFSETQ. CDR3 size: 14 residues. The V segment lost 3 bases and the J segment 5 bases; nucleotides outside the gene matches: 5. CDR3 loop: CASSWLAGLETQYF. For the CDR3, the DNA is TGCGCCAGCAGCTGGCTAGCGGGATTGGAGACCCAGTACTTC.

CDR3 in amino acids: CASTICRGARGTQYF. In DNA, the CDR3 is TGTGCCAGCACCATATGTCGGGGGGCGCGAGGGACCCAGTACTTC. The gene calls are TRBV7-3 and TRBJ2-5, with a tentative D call TRBD2 (7 bases). This CDR3 region has 15 residues. Per the germline V gene, CDR1 is SGHTA and CDR2 is FQGTGA. V dropped 7 bases and J dropped 7 bases, with 22 bases sitting between them. Full variable domain (rest looked up from reference TRBV7-3 and TRBJ2-5): GAGVSQTPSNKVTEKGKYVELRCDPISGHTALYWYRQSLGQGPEFLIYFQGTGAADDSGLPNDRFFAVRPEGSVSTLKIQRTERGDSAVYLCASTICRGARGTQYFGPGTRLLVL.

This chain links TRBV4-1 with TRBJ1-4; TRBD1 agrees at 7 bases. Germline assignment: CDR1 MGHRA and CDR2 YSYEKL. This CDR3 has 17 residues. J gave up 7 bases and V 4 bases, and 15 bases lay outside the gene matches. As DNA, the CDR3 is TGCGCCAGCAGCCGGGGGGACGCAGGGGGTAAGGGTGAAAAACTGTTTTTT. Amino acids: CASSRGDAGGKGEKLFF.

This chain joins TRBV9 and TRBJ2-3, with D maybe TRBD2 (7 bases). The germline CDR1 and CDR2 sequences are SGDLS and YYNGEE. V lost 0 bases and J 5 bases, leaving 16 bases between the germline ends. The CDR3 loop spans 16 amino acids. The CDR3 region has the DNA TGTGCCAGCAGCGTAGACGTGGGGGGGCCCGTAGATACGCAGTATTTT. It specifies CASSVDVGGPVDTQYF. The complete variable domain, with remaining parts taken from reference TRBV9 and TRBJ2-3, reads DSGVTQTPKHLITATGQRVTLRCSPRSGDLSVYWYQQSLDQGLQFLIQYYNGEERAKGNILERFSAQQFPDLHSELNLSSLELGDSALYFCASSVDVGGPVDTQYFGPGTRLTVL.

This rearrangement joins TRBV2 to TRBJ1-5; maybe TRBD1 (5 bases). Trimming took off 4 bases at V and 4 bases at J, with 14 bases between the two ends. The germline V gene encodes CDR1 SNHLY and CDR2 FYNNEI. The CDR3 extends over 15 amino acids. CDR3 in amino acids: CASSVGRERNQPQHF. CDR3 coding DNA: TGTGCCAGCAGTGTAGGCAGGGAAAGAAATCAGCCCCAGCATTTT.

This chain links TRBV6-6 with TRBJ1-6; 7 nucleotides align to TRBD1. V lost 4 bases and J lost 8; bases outside the gene matches: 8. Germline values: CDR1 MNHNY, CDR2 SVGAGI (reference sequence). This CDR3 spans 15 amino acids. CDR3 nucleotides: TGTGCCAGCAGTTCACAGGGGACGTCGGATTCACCCCTCCACTTT. This encodes CASSSQGTSDSPLHF.

The V and J genes are TRBV7-2 and TRBJ2-5, with 7 bases identical to TRBD1. The CDR3 length is 15 residues. Trimming cost V 0 bases and J 4 bases; bases outside gene matches: 5. Germline loops: CDR1 SGHTA, CDR2 FQGNSA. This CDR3 is CASSLAGTVGETQYF. CDR3 DNA sequence: TGTGCCAGCAGCTTAGCCGGGACAGTCGGAGAGACCCAGTACTTC. Complete variable domain (other parts from reference TRBV7-2 and TRBJ2-5): GAGVSQSPSNKVTEKGKDVELRCDPISGHTALYWYRQSLGQGLEFLIYFQGNSAPDKSGLPSDRFSAERTGGSVSTLTIQRTQQEDSAVYLCASSLAGTVGETQYFGPGTRLLVL.

This clone appeared a single time. V is TRBV5-6 and J is TRBJ2-2; D may be TRBD2 (6 bases). Germline CDR1 and CDR2: SGHDT and YYEEEE. V shed 0 bases and J shed 5 bases, with 8 bases lying between them. The CDR3 loop spans 14 amino acids. This chain's CDR3 is CASSLGGTTGELFF. In nucleotides, the CDR3 is TGTGCCAGCAGCTTGGGGGGGACTACCGGGGAGCTGTTTTTT.

V and J are TRBV11-2 and TRBJ2-7; tentatively, D is TRBD1 (6 bases). The CDR3 totals 13 residues. V was shortened by 3 bases and J by 4 bases, with 10 bases between the two germline ends. Germline V gene lookup returns CDR1 SGHAT and CDR2 FQNNGV. CDR3 in DNA: TGTGCCAGCAGCTTGGATACAGGGTACGAGCAGTACGTC. Protein: CASSLDTGYEQYV.

In this sample, this clone turned up once. V gene TRBV4-2 combines with J gene TRBJ2-7; 8 nucleotides align to TRBD2. Trimming removed 1 base from V and 0 bases from J; junction bases left unmatched: 5. The germline gives CDR1 LGHNA, CDR2 YNFKEQ. This CDR3 spans 16 amino acids. CDR3 coding DNA: TGTGCCAGCAGCCAAGTGGTAGCGGGGTACTCCTACGAGCAGTACTTC. Encoded protein: CASSQVVAGYSYEQYF.

This chain links TRBV4-1 with TRBJ2-1, with TRBD1 matching over 10 bases. This CDR3 is 15 amino acids long. Germline V gene sequence: CDR1 MGHRA, CDR2 YSYEKL. V dropped 2 bases and J dropped 7; count of bases not matched to a gene: 5. CDR3 in amino acids: CASSQMDRGENEQFF. The DNA for the CDR3 is TGCGCCAGCAGCCAAATGGACAGGGGGGAGAATGAGCAGTTCTTC.

The V and J genes are TRBV4-1 and TRBJ2-5, with 15 nucleotides matching TRBD2. The CDR3 extends over 18 amino acids. V lost 2 bases to trimming and J lost 3 bases; unmatched junction nucleotides: 7. Germline V CDR1 and CDR2: MGHRA, YSYEKL. The CDR3 spells CASSQNPGLAGGEETQYF. The CDR3 region has the DNA TGCGCCAGCAGCCAAAACCCGGGACTAGCGGGGGGAGAAGAGACCCAGTACTTC.

This chain joins TRBV19 and TRBJ2-7, with D possibly TRBD1 on 5 matching bases. V lost 5 bases and J lost 0, with 14 bases in between. Germline V gene lookup returns CDR1 LNHDA and CDR2 SQIVND (reference sequence). This CDR3 is 15 amino acids long. The CDR3 reads CASSGNRLSSYEQYF. CDR3 sequence (DNA): TGTGCCAGTAGTGGTAACAGGCTGAGCTCCTACGAGCAGTACTTC.

The V gene is TRBV27, the J gene TRBJ2-7; D unresolved. V lost 7 bases, J lost 1 base, and 14 bases lay in between. This CDR3 comprises 14 residues. Germline loops: CDR1 MNHEY, CDR2 SMNVEV (reference sequence). The CDR3 region is CASMLATASYEQYF. The CDR3 bases are TGTGCCAGCATGTTGGCAACCGCTTCCTACGAGCAGTACTTC.

This rearrangement joins TRBV1 to TRBJ2-7; the table's D call TRBD2 went unverified against the DNA. TRBV1 is a listed pseudogene. The CDR3 totals 15 residues. The CDR3 DNA is TGCACCAGCAGCCATCTAGCGGGGGGGCGATACGAGCAGTACTTC. Its translation: CTSSHLAGGRYEQYF.

The chain is built from TRBV5-4 and TRBJ2-3, with 8 bases matching TRBD2. J gave up 1 base and V 2 bases, and 6 bases lay outside the gene matches. CDR1 and CDR2 (germline): SGHNT, YYREEE (reference sequence). The CDR3 consists of 16 residues. The CDR3 nucleotides read TGTGCCAGCAGCTTTGGAAGAGCGGGGGGCACAGATACGCAGTATTTT. Amino acids: CASSFGRAGGTDTQYF. The full variable domain, in which reference TRBV5-4 and TRBJ2-3 provide the parts outside the CDR3, is ETGVTQSPTHLIKTRGQQVTLRCSSQSGHNTVSWYQQALGQGPQFIFQYYREEENGRGNFPPRFSGLQFPNYSSELNVNALELDDSALYLCASSFGRAGGTDTQYFGPGTRLTVL.

The chain is built from TRBV11-1 and TRBJ2-1, with D tentatively TRBD1 (6 bases). The length of the CDR3 is 14 residues. Germline V gene data show CDR1 as SGHAT and CDR2 as FQDESV (reference sequence). Trimming cost V 7 bases and J 6 bases, with 16 bases left between them. The CDR3 DNA follows: TGTGCCAGCACCCCGGGACAAGTTCCCAATGAGCAGTTCTTC. It is translated as CASTPGQVPNEQFF.